The rows below give T cell receptor beta chains drawn from one sample of a study of cytomegalovirus exposure and HLA in healthy donors. Sequencing was performed with immunoSEQ multiplex PCR; in TCRdb, only in-frame clones are kept and a portion is missing. Its listing shows under 200,000 clones. The sequencing sample was made of PBMCs. The receptors stem from a man aged 25-40 years in good health and CMV-seronegative. Each CDR3 is given with its conserved first and last residue.

CDR3aa: CASSLPGQGSYEQYF
v_gene: TRBV11-3
j_gene: TRBJ2-7

CDR3aa: CASSPQQGGAYGYTF
v_gene: TRBV18
j_gene: TRBJ1-2

CDR3aa: CASSPGLGLGAEAFF
v_gene: TRBV7-6
j_gene: TRBJ1-1

CDR3aa: CASSQDLGAGRTFF
v_gene: TRBV14
j_gene: TRBJ1-1

CDR3aa: CASSGQSELEAFF
v_gene: TRBV6-5
j_gene: TRBJ1-1

CDR3aa: CASSMNSGVNTGELFF
v_gene: TRBV19
j_gene: TRBJ2-2

CDR3aa: CASSLMGQKNIQYF
v_gene: TRBV28
j_gene: TRBJ2-4

CDR3aa: CASSVSGSYNEQFF
v_gene: TRBV9
j_gene: TRBJ2-1

CDR3aa: CASSLAGTGTVYEQYF
v_gene: TRBV5-1
j_gene: TRBJ2-7

CDR3aa: CSVCRGLNTEAFF
v_gene: TRBV29-1
j_gene: TRBJ1-1

CDR3aa: CASRPDSPNYGYTF
v_gene: TRBV5-1
j_gene: TRBJ1-2

CDR3aa: CASSVGSGMNTGELFF
v_gene: TRBV9
j_gene: TRBJ2-2

CDR3aa: CASTTRAVGTGELFF
v_gene: TRBV19
j_gene: TRBJ2-2

CDR3aa: CASSSFSGTSGSYNEQFF
v_gene: TRBV25-1
j_gene: TRBJ2-1

CDR3aa: CASSQVVQGDYGYTF
v_gene: TRBV4-1
j_gene: TRBJ1-2

CDR3aa: CASSPLGEYQETQYF
v_gene: TRBV18
j_gene: TRBJ2-5

CDR3aa: CASTGGTPGGYTF
v_gene: TRBV25-1
j_gene: TRBJ1-2

CDR3aa: CASSRGSGTLWETQYF
v_gene: TRBV19
j_gene: TRBJ2-5

CDR3aa: CASRPGVGYTF
v_gene: TRBV12-2
j_gene: TRBJ1-2

CDR3aa: CASPKGTGGDSTDTQYF
v_gene: TRBV21-1
j_gene: TRBJ2-3